The 20 T cell receptor beta chains reported below all come from one sample, sequenced in a study of vaccination effects on CD4 cells after COVID-19. These receptors' targets are unknown. Sequencing was preceded by expansion of antigen-specific CD4+ T cells with viral peptide pools in the ViraFEST assay. Following culture for around 10 days, CD4+ T cells were isolated. This individual tested PCR-positive for SARS-CoV-2 infection between March and December 2020. Profiling relied on immunoSEQ multiplex PCR, and the TCRdb table lists in-frame clones only, not all of them. The data show approximately 28,000 clones, approximately 80% seen once. The sequencing here drew on CD4+ T cells from PBMCs cultured with HCoV-NL63 spike peptides, taken before COVID-19 vaccination. These receptors all come from a human donor who had a prior SARS-CoV-2 infection.

The gene calls are TRBV4-1 and TRBJ1-2, with 8 bases that match TRBD1. The CDR3 has 15 amino acids. In germline, CDR1 is MGHRA, CDR2 YSYEKL. After removal of 4 bases from V and 12 bases from J, the junction contained 16 bases not matched to a gene. In DNA, the CDR3 is TGCGCCAGCAGCCGGCTACAGGGGGATAAGAGGTTTCACACCTTC. It encodes CASSRLQGDKRFHTF.

This clone was counted once. The chain is built from TRBV6-6 and TRBJ1-5; the match to TRBD1 covers 7 bases. CDR3 length: 16 amino acids. Germline CDR1 and CDR2: MNHNY and SVGAGI (reference sequence). The V and J ends lost 5 bases and 2 bases, in that order; junction bases with no gene match: 9. The DNA of the CDR3 is TGTGCCAGCAGTCGAGCGGAGGGGGCTCGCAATCAGCCCCAGCATTTT. Its translation is CASSRAEGARNQPQHF.

The CDR3, as DNA: TGCGCCAGCAGCTTGGTTCCGGGAATGAACACTGAAGCTTTCTTT. Protein sequence: CASSLVPGMNTEAFF. The chain is built from TRBV5-1 and TRBJ1-1; unclear D gene. Trimming removed 0 bases from V and 0 bases from J, with 9 bases in between. This CDR3 spans 15 amino acids. Germline V gene sequence: CDR1 SGHRS, CDR2 YFSETQ.

The chain joins TRBV7-9 to TRBJ2-5; D may be TRBD2 (5 bases). The V gene lost 3 bases and the J gene lost 3 bases, with 11 bases spanning the gap. Per germline, CDR1 SEHNR and CDR2 FQNEAQ (reference sequence). The CDR3 contains 14 residues. CDR3 DNA sequence: TGTGCCAGCAGCTTTGGGCGGGCTAAAGAGACCCAGTACTTC. Protein sequence: CASSFGRAKETQYF.

V and J are TRBV11-3 and TRBJ1-5, with 7 bases that match TRBD1. CDR1 and CDR2 from the germline V gene are SGHNT and YENEEA. The CDR3 loop spans 19 amino acids. With V trimmed by 1 base and J by 0 bases, 12 bases remained unmatched. CDR3 sequence: CASSLVGGVRDSSNQPQHF. The CDR3 bases are TGTGCCAGCAGCTTAGTTGGGGGGGTGCGGGACAGTAGCAATCAGCCCCAGCATTTT.

The table lists this clone with a few counts. The chain employs TRBV7-2 and TRBJ2-3, with 7 bases matching TRBD2. This CDR3 is built from 17 residues. J was trimmed by 11 bases and V by 5 bases; bases with no gene match: 22. Germline-derived CDR1 and CDR2 are SGHTA and FQGNSA. CDR3 nucleotides: TGTGCCAGCAGCCTACGGGGGGAGGGACTACCTCCTATGTGGCAGTATTTT. Its protein is CASSLRGEGLPPMWQYF. The variable domain in full, with the rest retrieved from reference TRBV7-2 and TRBJ2-3, is GAGVSQSPSNKVTEKGKDVELRCDPISGHTALYWYRQSLGQGLEFLIYFQGNSAPDKSGLPSDRFSAERTGGSVSTLTIQRTQQEDSAVYLCASSLRGEGLPPMWQYFGPGTRLTVL.

The V gene is TRBV6-5, the J gene TRBJ1-5, with D perhaps TRBD1 (6 bases). In germline, CDR1 is MNHEY, CDR2 SVGAGI. The V end was cut by 4 bases, the J end by 11 bases, with 21 bases between. The CDR3 contains 15 residues. The CDR3 region is CASSSETGLRGTQHF. The CDR3 DNA follows: TGTGCCAGCAGTTCTGAGACAGGCCTGCGGGGAACCCAGCATTTT.

The chain links TRBV5-1 to TRBJ2-1; no reliable D call. The CDR3 covers 14 residues. The germline V gene encodes CDR1 SGHRS and CDR2 YFSETQ. Trimming removed 4 bases from V and 8 bases from J, with 16 bases in between. The chain's CDR3 is CASSPGQAIDEQFF. In DNA, the CDR3 is TGCGCCAGCAGCCCGGGCCAGGCGATCGATGAGCAGTTCTTC.

The CDR3 nucleotides are TGTGCCAGCAGCTTAGTGTCTAGCGGGGTATACGAGCAGTACTTC. It yields the protein CASSLVSSGVYEQYF. The rearrangement joins TRBV7-2 to TRBJ2-7; 9 bases fit TRBD2. With 1 base clipped from V and 4 bases from J, the junction kept 5 bases outside the gene matches. CDR1 and CDR2 from the germline V gene are SGHTA and FQGNSA. This CDR3 has 15 amino acids.

This sequence joins TRBV19 and TRBJ1-1, with D unclear. Trimming pared 2 bases from V and 1 base from J, leaving 11 bases between. CDR1 and CDR2 (germline): LNHDA, SQIVND (reference sequence). The CDR3 is 15 amino acids. For the CDR3, the DNA is TGTGCCAGTAGTATAAGGAGGGCAGCGAACACTGAAGCTTTCTTT. Its translation: CASSIRRAANTEAFF. The variable domain in full, with the rest retrieved from reference TRBV19 and TRBJ1-1, is DGGITQSPKYLFRKEGQNVTLSCEQNLNHDAMYWYRQDPGQGLRLIYYSQIVNDFQKGDIAEGYSVSREKKESFPLTVTSAQKNPTAFYLCASSIRRAANTEAFFGQGTRLTVV.

The chain recombines TRBV23-1 with TRBJ2-1; D is unresolved. TRBV23-1 is filed as an ORF, its function uncertain. V was trimmed by 2 bases and J by 0 bases, leaving 8 bases between them. CDR3 length: 15 residues. CDR3 region: CASSQHPGSYNEQFF. CDR3 bases: TGCGCCAGCAGTCAACACCCAGGCTCCTACAATGAGCAGTTCTTC.

The V gene is TRBV7-6, the J gene TRBJ2-7, with D perhaps matching TRBD1 (7 bases). The CDR3 consists of 16 residues. The germline V and J ends were trimmed by 5 bases and 3 bases, with 20 bases remaining between them. CDR1 is SGHVS, CDR2 FNYEAQ, per germline. The CDR3 DNA reads as TGTGCCAGCAGCCGAACGCAGGGGGGCAAATTCTACGAGCAGTACTTC. Its translation is CASSRTQGGKFYEQYF.

This clone showed up just once. J is TRBJ1-1 and V is TRBV5-1, with a tentative D call TRBD1 (6 bases). The CDR3 sequence is 13 residues long. The V gene's germline CDR1 is SGHRS and CDR2 YFSETQ. The V end was cut by 0 bases, the J end by 11 bases, with 14 bases between. The CDR3 DNA reads as TGCGCCAGCAGCTTGGGACCTCAGGGGCACGCTTTCTTT. It is translated as CASSLGPQGHAFF.

The chain recombines TRBV2 with TRBJ1-1, with 7 bases matching TRBD1. CDR1 and CDR2 (germline): SNHLY, FYNNEI. V trimming: 6 bases; J trimming: 3 bases; junction bases outside the gene matches: 7. The CDR3 is 14 residues long. CDR3 nucleotide sequence: TGTGCCAGCAGCAGACAGGGTGGGTACACTGAAGCTTTCTTT. This codes for CASSRQGGYTEAFF. Full variable domain (missing parts from reference TRBV2 and TRBJ1-1): EPEVTQTPSHQVTQMGQEVILRCVPISNHLYFYWYRQILGQKVEFLVSFYNNEISEKSEIFDDQFSVERPDGSNFTLKIRSTKLEDSAMYFCASSRQGGYTEAFFGQGTRLTVV.

V gene TRBV27 combines with J gene TRBJ2-1, with 8 bases identical to TRBD2. The germline CDR1 and CDR2 sequences are MNHEY and SMNVEV (reference sequence). Losses at the gene ends were 7 bases for V and 5 bases for J; bases not matched to a gene: 10. CDR3 size: 15 residues. The CDR3 protein is CASTQTWTSHNEQFF. CDR3 nucleotides: TGTGCCAGCACCCAGACGTGGACTAGCCACAATGAGCAGTTCTTC.

V and J are TRBV7-2 and TRBJ1-2, with D uncertain. Germline loops: CDR1 SGHTA, CDR2 FQGNSA. There are 13 residues in the CDR3. V lost 1 base, J lost 6 bases, and 9 bases lay in between. Here the CDR3 DNA reads TGTGCCAGCAGCTTAGGGCAAGGTGATGGCTACACCTTC. Translating gives CASSLGQGDGYTF.

This chain uses TRBV18 with TRBJ1-2, with D possibly TRBD1 on 6 matching bases. The CDR3 has 15 residues. Germline V gives CDR1 KGHSH, CDR2 LQKENI. The V gene lost 2 bases and the J gene lost 0 bases, with 10 bases spanning the gap. CDR3 amino acids: CASSPDAGANYGYTF. The CDR3 DNA reads as TGTGCCAGCTCACCAGATGCAGGGGCTAACTATGGCTACACCTTC.

This clone was detected a few times. The genes are TRBV7-9 and TRBJ1-5; D ambiguous. The CDR3 consists of 12 residues. V dropped 7 bases and J dropped 1 base, with 5 bases sitting between them. The germline V gene has CDR1 SEHNR and CDR2 FQNEAQ (reference sequence). CDR3 residues: CASTDSNQPQHF. The CDR3 nucleotides read TGTGCCAGCACCGACAGCAATCAGCCCCAGCATTTT.

Judged by abundance, this clone is medium-sized (0.01 to 0.1%). The CDR3 spells CASRGAEQPQHF. CDR3 nucleotides: TGTGCCAGCAGGGGGGCTGAGCAGCCCCAGCATTTT. The chain employs TRBV2 and TRBJ1-5, with D maybe TRBD1 (6 bases). Trimming took off 6 bases at V and 7 bases at J, with 10 bases between the two ends. The CDR3 extends over 12 amino acids. The germline V gene encodes CDR1 SNHLY and CDR2 FYNNEI.

This clone was seen only a few times. The J gene is TRBJ2-1, the V gene TRBV7-3; maybe TRBD1 (7 bases). Trimming pared 5 bases from V and 9 bases from J, leaving 17 bases between. The CDR3 spans 14 residues. Germline values: CDR1 SGHTA, CDR2 FQGTGA. CDR3 protein: CASSPGVGGTEQFF. The CDR3 bases are TGTGCCAGCAGCCCGGGGGTAGGGGGCACTGAGCAGTTCTTC.